The 14 T cell receptor beta chains below come from one sample, sequenced in a study of beta chain features in type 1 diabetes. The entirety of the isolated RNA underwent reverse transcription, so expressed TCRB transcripts were sequenced. Only in-frame clones appear in the TCRdb table, and some are missing; sequencing was by immunoSEQ multiplex PCR. The sample includes more than 150,000 clones, about 10% seen only once; the top ten take around 0.64%. Study conclusions and caveats: TCRB CDR3 length was moderately but significantly reduced in all four CD4+ subsets of Type 1 diabetes patients.

What these receptors recognize is not known. Input material: central memory CD4+ T cells from blood. The receptors come from a woman in her 30s with type 1 diabetes.

In its sample, this clone was seen a few times. This chain uses TRBV29-1 with TRBJ1-1, with 8 bases lining up with TRBD1. V lost 6 bases and J lost 0; bases outside the gene matches: 0. This CDR3 spans 12 amino acids. The germline gives CDR1 SQVTM, CDR2 ANQGSEA. CDR3 sequence (DNA): TGCAGCGTGACAGGGGTGAACACTGAAGCTTTCTTT. Translated, it gives CSVTGVNTEAFF.

In this sample, this clone turned up a few times. The chain has TRBV19 and TRBJ2-1; 8 bases fit TRBD2. Germline CDR1 reads LNHDA; CDR2 reads SQIVND (reference sequence). The CDR3 sequence is 16 residues long. V was pared by 3 bases and J by 1 base, with 5 bases of the junction left unmatched. The CDR3 here is CASSIGGGLSYNEQFF. In nucleotides, the CDR3 is TGTGCCAGTAGTATCGGGGGGGGACTATCCTACAATGAGCAGTTCTTC. The variable domain in full, with the rest retrieved from reference TRBV19 and TRBJ2-1, is DGGITQSPKYLFRKEGQNVTLSCEQNLNHDAMYWYRQDPGQGLRLIYYSQIVNDFQKGDIAEGYSVSREKKESFPLTVTSAQKNPTAFYLCASSIGGGLSYNEQFFGPGTRLTVL.

This clone was counted a few times. Distinct nucleotide sequences in the sample also encode this CDR3. The rearrangement uses TRBV9 and TRBJ2-5, with D possibly being TRBD1 (6 bases). V was clipped by 0 bases and J by 5 bases, with 8 bases between them. Per germline, CDR1 SGDLS and CDR2 YYNGEE. The CDR3 sequence is 13 residues long. In DNA, the CDR3 is TGTGCCAGCAGCGTAGGGCAGGGGGAGACCCAGTACTTC. This translates into CASSVGQGETQYF.

The chain recombines TRBV2 with TRBJ1-2; D unclear. This CDR3 spans 11 amino acids. V was pared by 2 bases and J by 9 bases, with 7 bases between. Germline assignment: CDR1 SNHLY and CDR2 FYNNEI. CDR3 sequence: CASSERVRYTF. The CDR3 nucleotides are TGTGCCAGCAGTGAACGAGTTCGCTACACCTTC.

This clone was counted between two and nine times. This chain connects TRBV29-1 to TRBJ2-2; 10 bases are a match to TRBD1. Looked up from germline, CDR1 is SQVTM and CDR2 is ANQGSEA. CDR3 length equals 14 residues. The ends lost 7 bases at V and 4 bases at J; junction bases unmatched: 6. CDR3 amino acids: CSGRQGAGTGELFF. The CDR3, as DNA: TGCAGCGGAAGACAGGGGGCCGGCACCGGGGAGCTGTTTTTT.

DNA for the CDR3: TGTGCCAGCAGTGAATATCGGGCCGGGAGTACGAATGAGCAGTTCTTC. It translates to CASSEYRAGSTNEQFF. V is TRBV25-1 and J is TRBJ2-1; D possibly corresponds to TRBD2 (6 bases). The CDR3 loop spans 16 amino acids. Trimming shortened V by 0 bases and J by 7 bases, and 16 bases separated the two germline ends. Germline lookup yields CDR1 MGHDK and CDR2 SYGVNS.

This clone showed up just a few times. The V and J genes are TRBV5-1 and TRBJ2-1, with TRBD2 matching 10 bases. Unmatched junction bases numbered 9, after V lost 2 bases and J lost 7 bases. CDR1 is SGHRS, CDR2 YFSETQ, per germline. This CDR3 has 16 residues. The CDR3 here is CASSFDLAGVANEQFF. The CDR3 coding sequence is TGCGCCAGCAGCTTTGATCTAGCGGGAGTTGCAAATGAGCAGTTCTTC.

This clone was observed a few times. The chain combines TRBV25-1 with TRBJ2-2; D unresolved. CDR3 length equals 12 residues. The germline CDR1 and CDR2 sequences are MGHDK and SYGVNS. The V gene lost 3 bases and the J gene lost 3 bases, with 2 bases spanning the gap. The CDR3 is CASSDDTGELFF. Here the CDR3 DNA reads TGTGCCAGCAGTGACGACACCGGGGAGCTGTTTTTT.

The chain links TRBV5-1 to TRBJ2-5, with 8 bases that match TRBD2. Per the germline V gene, CDR1 is SGHRS and CDR2 is YFSETQ. J was trimmed by 5 bases and V by 3 bases; bases with no gene match: 12. CDR3 length: 16 amino acids. The CDR3 protein is CASSSTPSGSMETQYF. In DNA form, the CDR3 reads TGCGCCAGCAGCTCGACCCCTAGCGGGTCGATGGAGACCCAGTACTTC.

A few counts support this clone. V gene TRBV6-5 combines with J gene TRBJ2-7; the match to TRBD2 covers 9 bases. V lost 3 bases and J lost 3; bases outside the gene matches: 6. The CDR3 is 15 residues long. Germline loops: CDR1 MNHEY, CDR2 SVGAGI. The CDR3 region has the DNA TGTGCCAGCAGTTATGCAGGCGGGAGGGTCTACGAGCAGTACTTC. It is translated as CASSYAGGRVYEQYF.

CDR3 nucleotide sequence: TGTGCCAGCAGCTTAGACCGGACTAGCGGGGGGGAGCAGTACTTC. Its protein product is CASSLDRTSGGEQYF. J is TRBJ2-7 and V is TRBV7-2; 14 positions agree with TRBD2. Trimming removed 1 base from V and 7 bases from J; junction bases left unmatched: 3. This CDR3 spans 15 amino acids. From germline, CDR1 is SGHTA and CDR2 FQGNSA.

This clone showed up just a few times. The rearrangement links TRBV2 to TRBJ1-5; D perhaps matches TRBD1 (6 bases). Germline V gene lookup returns CDR1 SNHLY and CDR2 FYNNEI. The CDR3 covers 15 residues. Trimming took off 2 bases at V and 2 bases at J, with 10 bases between the two ends. The CDR3 sequence: CASSEQAGGNQPQHF. The CDR3 nucleotides are TGTGCCAGCAGTGAACAGGCAGGGGGCAATCAGCCCCAGCATTTT.

The chain links TRBV5-6 to TRBJ2-1; 9 nucleotides match TRBD1. V lost 4 bases and J lost 6; bases outside the gene matches: 2. CDR1 and CDR2 (germline): SGHDT, YYEEEE. This CDR3 has 13 amino acids. This chain's CDR3 is CASSLDRGNEQFF. CDR3 in DNA: TGTGCCAGCAGCCTGGACAGGGGCAATGAGCAGTTCTTC.

This clone has a handful of counts. The rearrangement uses TRBV28 and TRBJ2-7; TRBD1 agrees at 9 bases. This CDR3 comprises 14 residues. Germline lookup yields CDR1 MDHEN and CDR2 SYDVKM. V shed 7 bases and J 4 bases; nucleotides not matched to a gene: 8. CDR3 coding DNA: TGTGCCAGCATGACCGGGACAGGGTCATACGAGCAGTACTTC. Its translation: CASMTGTGSYEQYF.